Listed below are T cell receptor beta chains from one sample, sequenced in a study of response to subunit inactivated influenza vaccine. TCRdb re-called the RT-PCR reads with MiXCR, one entry per CDR3 protein. This table has some 800,000 distinct CDR3 sequences, about 20% appearing once. The sample in question was PBMCs from blood, obtained more than 4 days after vaccination. These receptors all come from a man over 45 who received an inactivated influenza vaccine. CDR3s leave out the opening cysteine and the closing phenylalanine or tryptophan. The order of the fields is V gene, CDR3 protein.

TRBV5-1	ASFPGQGGTQY
TRBV25-1	ASSEPGAYEQY
TRBV29-1	SVGQGTGEKLF
TRBV7-2	ASRPGGTSGSYEQY
TRBV27	ASSLKGGGTPEQF
TRBV5-1	ASSYPSGLAGPKSSYNEQF
TRBV20-1	SARGTGTYEQY
TRBV20-1	SARRPGTYEQY
TRBV30	AWSWRDSYNSPLH
TRBV5-6	ASSFLMGQGS
TRBV7-3	ASSLHWDDHNEQF
TRBV9	ASSVEPGDPYEQY
TRBV12-3/TRBV12-4	ASAGQGLNEQF
TRBV20-1	SGPGQGSADTQY
TRBV20-1	SARTRTGEYGYT
TRBV29-1	SVEQGSYNEQF
TRBV28	ASSRPGLADQETQY
TRBV10-2	ASSVRTGANTDTQY
TRBV12-3/TRBV12-4	ASSFAGNNNEQF
TRBV7-8	ASSSRDGPYEQY
TRBV7-3	ASTQGGLSTDTQY
TRBV13	ASSLDGTGQNTEAF
TRBV20-1	SASRGSAPGELF
TRBV18	ASSPNIGSTDTQY
TRBV7-2	ASSLVAQAQPQH